The rows below give T cell receptor beta chains drawn from one sample of a study of blood T cell repertoires in COVID-19. Repertoires were generated with immunoSEQ multiplex PCR, while TCRdb's copy carries only in-frame clones and drops some. The sample has 85,000 to 100,000 clones; around 85% are singletons. The material sequenced was peripheral blood. These receptors were collected from a woman aged 55-70 years with COVID-19, enrolled during active disease. Both conserved end residues are part of each CDR3. Fields, in order: D gene, clone size, V gene, J gene, CDR3 protein, CDR3 DNA. The D gene is left open where the match is weak. Not all rows give a size; the values are once, few, many and, for expanded clones, a class.

d_gene: TRBD2; abundance: .; v_gene: TRBV6-2/TRBV6-3; j_gene: TRBJ2-3; CDR3aa: CASSYSMGIAGGQTSTDTQYF; CDR3nt: TGTGCCAGCAGTTACTCGATGGGCATAGCGGGGGGCCAAACTAGCACAGATACGCAGTATTTT
d_gene: .; abundance: .; v_gene: TRBV6-2/TRBV6-3; j_gene: TRBJ2-7; CDR3aa: CASRWGGAKYEQYF; CDR3nt: TGTGCCAGCCGTTGGGGGGGGGCGAAGTACGAGCAGTACTTC
d_gene: .; abundance: .; v_gene: TRBV6-5; j_gene: TRBJ2-6; CDR3aa: CASSPLTRANVLTF; CDR3nt: TGTGCCAGCAGCCCACTCACGAGGGCCAACGTCCTGACTTTC
d_gene: TRBD2; abundance: .; v_gene: TRBV7-2; j_gene: TRBJ2-3; CDR3aa: CASSSRLAGSPDTQYF; CDR3nt: TGTGCCAGCAGCTCCCGACTAGCGGGGTCCCCAGATACGCAGTATTTT
d_gene: .; abundance: .; v_gene: TRBV30; j_gene: TRBJ2-5; CDR3aa: CAWTPLGRAQETQYF; CDR3nt: TGTGCCTGGACCCCGCTCGGCAGGGCACAAGAGACCCAGTACTTC
d_gene: TRBD1; abundance: once; v_gene: TRBV5-1; j_gene: TRBJ1-4; CDR3aa: CASSLARSGQGDEKLFF; CDR3nt: TGCGCCAGCAGCTTGGCCCGGTCGGGACAGGGCGACGAAAAACTGTTTTTT
d_gene: TRBD1; abundance: .; v_gene: TRBV28; j_gene: TRBJ2-7; CDR3aa: CASRGTGTFEQYF; CDR3nt: TGTGCCAGCAGGGGGACAGGGACGTTCGAGCAGTACTTC
d_gene: .; abundance: few; v_gene: TRBV9; j_gene: TRBJ1-5; CDR3aa: CASSGTGSWNQPQHF; CDR3nt: TGTGCCAGCAGCGGAACAGGGAGTTGGAATCAGCCCCAGCATTTT
d_gene: TRBD2; abundance: once; v_gene: TRBV4-3; j_gene: TRBJ2-2; CDR3aa: CASSQDPTSGGGTGELFF; CDR3nt: TGCGCCAGCAGCCAAGATCCGACTAGCGGGGGTGGGACCGGGGAGCTGTTTTTT
d_gene: .; abundance: .; v_gene: TRBV5-1; j_gene: TRBJ2-5; CDR3aa: CASSASGGQETQYF; CDR3nt: TGCGCCAGCAGCGCCTCCGGAGGCCAAGAGACCCAGTACTTC
d_gene: .; abundance: .; v_gene: TRBV11-2; j_gene: TRBJ2-7; CDR3aa: CASTTPLAERGQYF; CDR3nt: TGTGCCAGCACCACTCCACTAGCAGAACGGGGGCAGTACTTC
d_gene: TRBD2; abundance: .; v_gene: TRBV18; j_gene: TRBJ2-3; CDR3aa: CASSPGGGSTDTQYF; CDR3nt: TGTGCCAGCTCACCGGGCGGGGGAAGCACAGATACGCAGTATTTT
d_gene: TRBD2; abundance: .; v_gene: TRBV29-1; j_gene: TRBJ2-7; CDR3aa: CSVAGPGLASDEQYF; CDR3nt: TGCAGCGTTGCCGGGCCGGGACTAGCTAGCGACGAGCAGTACTTC
d_gene: TRBD1; abundance: .; v_gene: TRBV6-5; j_gene: TRBJ1-4; CDR3aa: CASSRRVQGIEKLFF; CDR3nt: TGTGCCAGCAGTCGTCGAGTACAGGGGATTGAAAAACTGTTTTTT
d_gene: TRBD2; abundance: .; v_gene: TRBV30; j_gene: TRBJ2-3; CDR3aa: CAWRNGGAADTQYF; CDR3nt: TGTGCCTGGAGAAACGGGGGGGCCGCAGATACGCAGTATTTT
d_gene: TRBD1; abundance: once; v_gene: TRBV5-1; j_gene: TRBJ2-2; CDR3aa: CASSQDRADTGELFF; CDR3nt: TGCGCCAGCAGTCAAGACAGGGCTGACACCGGGGAGCTGTTTTTT